These 10 T cell receptor beta chains were all obtained from the same sample, sequenced in a study of blood T cell repertoires in COVID-19. Using immunoSEQ multiplex PCR, the repertoire was profiled, and TCRdb retains in-frame clones only, with some absent. The sample lists more than 200,000 clones; roughly 86% were seen once. The source material was PBMCs or T cells enriched from blood (not recorded which). The receptors were gathered from a woman aged 45-65 years who had recovered from COVID-19.

This chain uses TRBV6-5 with TRBJ2-6, with D perhaps matching TRBD1 (5 bases). Germline CDR1 MNHEY, CDR2 SVGAGI. Trimming shortened V by 7 bases and J by 4 bases, and 14 bases separated the two germline ends. The CDR3 is made up of 15 amino acids. As DNA, the CDR3 is TGTGCCAGCACCTCGTCAGGGCTCGGGGCCAACGTCCTGACTTTC. Amino acids: CASTSSGLGANVLTF.

CDR3 loop: CASSEGVLAGYEQYF. The DNA of the CDR3 is TGTGCCAGCAGTGAAGGAGTACTAGCGGGTTACGAGCAGTACTTC. This chain links TRBV2 with TRBJ2-7; TRBD2 matches 9 bases. Germline assignment: CDR1 SNHLY and CDR2 FYNNEI. J lost 4 bases, V lost 1 base, and 5 bases had no gene match. This CDR3 region has 15 residues.

V gene TRBV10-3 combines with J gene TRBJ2-7, with 12 bases fitting TRBD2. CDR1 ENHRY and CDR2 SYGVKD come from the germline V gene. With V trimmed by 4 bases and J by 7 bases, 8 bases remained unmatched. The CDR3 contains 15 residues. This CDR3 reads CAISGTSGESGEQYF. CDR3 bases: TGTGCCATCAGTGGGACTAGCGGGGAATCGGGTGAGCAGTACTTC.

This chain joins TRBV6-5 and TRBJ2-7; D call uncertain. The V end lost 0 bases, the J end lost 5 bases, and 11 bases lay between the germline ends. The germline gives CDR1 MNHEY, CDR2 SVGAGI. This CDR3 region has 14 residues. The CDR3: CASSYSRVPDEQYF. The CDR3 nucleotides read TGTGCCAGCAGTTACTCCCGAGTCCCCGACGAGCAGTACTTC.

The genes are TRBV4-1 and TRBJ2-2; tentatively, D is TRBD2 (6 bases). Trimming stripped 2 bases from V and 3 bases from J, with 22 bases between. The CDR3 spans 19 residues. Germline CDR1 MGHRA, CDR2 YSYEKL. DNA of the CDR3: TGCGCCAGCAGCCAACAAGCTCACCATGGCGGGGCCTACACCGGGGAGCTGTTTTTT. Translating gives CASSQQAHHGGAYTGELFF.

The genes are TRBV30 and TRBJ1-2; D possibly corresponds to TRBD1 (6 bases). V was pared by 4 bases and J by 6 bases, with 21 bases between. This CDR3 has 15 residues. Germline values: CDR1 GTSNPN, CDR2 SVGIG (reference sequence). The CDR3, as DNA: TGTGCCTGGAACGTAGGGGGTTCGCTGTGGGATGGCTACACCTTC. It specifies CAWNVGGSLWDGYTF.

The chain carries TRBV11-2 and TRBJ2-4; 8 bases align to TRBD1. CDR1 and CDR2 (germline): SGHAT, FQNNGV. This CDR3 comprises 16 residues. Trimming cost V 4 bases and J 0 bases; bases outside gene matches: 5. Written as DNA, the CDR3 is TGTGCCAGCAGCTCTTGGACAGGGCTAGCCAAAAACATTCAGTACTTC. It translates to CASSSWTGLAKNIQYF.

This clone was detected once. The chain couples TRBV5-1 to TRBJ2-5; 8 bases are shared with TRBD2. V gave up 1 base and J gave up 4 bases; unmatched junction bases: 12. The CDR3 contains 17 residues. Looked up from germline, CDR1 is SGHRS and CDR2 is YFSETQ. This chain's CDR3 is CASSLSGSGISGETQYF. Here the CDR3 DNA reads TGCGCCAGCAGCTTGAGCGGTAGCGGGATTTCGGGAGAGACCCAGTACTTC.

V gene TRBV7-9 combines with J gene TRBJ2-5, with unresolved D. V lost 4 bases and J lost 4, with 19 bases in between. This CDR3 contains 16 residues. The germline V gene encodes CDR1 SEHNR and CDR2 FQNEAQ (reference sequence). The CDR3 loop reads CASSSASLGYLETQYF. Written as DNA, the CDR3 is TGTGCCAGCAGCTCCGCCTCGCTAGGCTACCTAGAGACCCAGTACTTC.

This clone was picked up one time. V gene TRBV15 combines with J gene TRBJ1-2, with 11 bases that match TRBD1. Germline values: CDR1 LNHNV, CDR2 YYDKDF (reference sequence). The CDR3 consists of 15 residues. The junction had 10 bases not matched to a gene; V was cut back by 6 bases and J by 7 bases. The CDR3 sequence: CATSTGQGVLGGYTF. In DNA form, the CDR3 reads TGTGCCACCAGTACGGGACAGGGGGTGTTGGGTGGCTACACCTTC.